This T cell receptor beta chain is drawn from a study of T cell responses to AZD1222 COVID-19 vaccine. Study-level findings and limits: Unmutated variant regions are reportedly the target of nearly half of TCRs that are spike-specific. Repertoires were collected only later (after the peak T cell response had occurred). Mostly white British, mostly female donors; authors suggested clonal diversity may be underestimated. The CD4 TCRs associated with vaccination extended across spike and predominated at 160-218 and 743-854.

The CDR3 length is 13 residues. Germline V CDR1 and CDR2: SNHLY, FYNNEI. V lost 2 bases and J 7 bases, leaving 11 bases between the germline ends. Profiling relied on immunoSEQ multiplex PCR, and the TCRdb table lists in-frame clones only, not all of them. The sample consists of 73,000 or so clones, approximately 80% of them appearing once. Worth noting for this clone: The antigen remains unidentified.

The chain is built from TRBV2 and TRBJ1-2, with D possibly matching TRBD1 (6 bases). The sequence was obtained from an adult in good health. The sequencing used peripheral blood, collected on day 0 of AZD1222 vaccination. The CDR3 is CASSENREGGYTF. DNA for the CDR3: TGTGCCAGCAGTGAAAACAGGGAGGGTGGCTACACCTTC.